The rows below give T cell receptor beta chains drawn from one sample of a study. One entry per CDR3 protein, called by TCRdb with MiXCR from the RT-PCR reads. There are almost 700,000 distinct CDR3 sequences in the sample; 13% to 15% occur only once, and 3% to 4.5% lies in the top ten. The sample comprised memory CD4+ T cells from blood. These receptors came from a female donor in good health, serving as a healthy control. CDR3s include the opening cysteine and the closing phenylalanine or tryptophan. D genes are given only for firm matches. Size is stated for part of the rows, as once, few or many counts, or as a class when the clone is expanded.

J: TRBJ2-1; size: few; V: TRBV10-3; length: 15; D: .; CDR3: CAISEMSGSYNEQFF; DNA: TGTGCCATCAGTGAGATGTCAGGCTCCTACAATGAGCAGTTCTTC
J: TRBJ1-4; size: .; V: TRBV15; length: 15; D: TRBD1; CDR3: CATSRDRQGVEKLFF; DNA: TGTGCCACCAGCAGAGATCGACAGGGCGTTGAGAAACTGTTTTTT
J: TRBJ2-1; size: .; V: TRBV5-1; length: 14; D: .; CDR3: CASSPGTLDNEQFF; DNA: TGCGCCAGCAGCCCTGGGACACTCGACAATGAGCAGTTCTTC
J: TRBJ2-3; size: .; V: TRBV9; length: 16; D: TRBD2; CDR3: CASSAARTSGTDTQYF; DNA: TGTGCCAGCAGCGCCGCTAGGACTAGCGGCACAGATACGCAGTATTTT
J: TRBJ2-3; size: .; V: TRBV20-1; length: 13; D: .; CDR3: CSAILEGPWGQYF; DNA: TGCAGTGCTATACTTGAAGGGCCGTGGGGGCAGTATTTT
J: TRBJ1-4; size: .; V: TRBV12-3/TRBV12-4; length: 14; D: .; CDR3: CASSSGVTNEKLFF; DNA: TGTGCCAGCAGTTCGGGGGTAACTAATGAAAAACTGTTTTTT
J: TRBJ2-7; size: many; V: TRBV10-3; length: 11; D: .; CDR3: CAIKASDEQYF; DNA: TGTGCCATCAAGGCTAGCGACGAGCAGTACTTC
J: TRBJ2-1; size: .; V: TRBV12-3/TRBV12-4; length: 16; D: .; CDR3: CASSLARGAGHNEQFF; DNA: TGTGCCAGCAGTTTAGCGAGGGGGGCCGGACACAATGAGCAGTTCTTC
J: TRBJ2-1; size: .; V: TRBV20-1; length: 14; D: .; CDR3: CSARVGGVENEQFF; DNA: TGCAGTGCTAGAGTTGGGGGAGTGGAAAATGAGCAGTTCTTC
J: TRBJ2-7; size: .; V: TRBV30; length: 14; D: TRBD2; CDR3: CAWSRGLAVDEQYF; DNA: TGTGCCTGGAGCCGCGGGCTAGCGGTGGACGAGCAGTACTTC
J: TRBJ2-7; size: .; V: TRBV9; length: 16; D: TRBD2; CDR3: CASSVEPSGGAGEQYF; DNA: TGTGCCAGCAGCGTAGAACCTAGCGGGGGGGCAGGGGAGCAGTACTTC
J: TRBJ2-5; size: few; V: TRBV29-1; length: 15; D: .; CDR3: CSVVRQIGTHETQYF; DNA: TGCAGCGTTGTACGCCAAATCGGGACTCATGAGACCCAGTACTTC
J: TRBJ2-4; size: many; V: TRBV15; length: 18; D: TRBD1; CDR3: CATSRDLETGSERDIQYF; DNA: TGTGCCACCAGCAGAGATTTGGAGACAGGGAGCGAGAGAGACATTCAGTACTTC
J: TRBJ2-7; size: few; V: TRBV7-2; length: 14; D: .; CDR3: CASSLYGSLAEQYF; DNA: TGTGCCAGCAGCTTGTACGGGAGTTTGGCCGAGCAGTACTTC
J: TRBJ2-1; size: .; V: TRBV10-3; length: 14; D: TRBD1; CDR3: CAIGRDRGDNEQFF; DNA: TGTGCCATCGGACGGGACAGGGGAGACAATGAGCAGTTCTTC
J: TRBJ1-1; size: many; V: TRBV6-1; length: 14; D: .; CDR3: CASLKRTLNTEAFF; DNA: TGTGCCAGCTTGAAACGGACCTTGAACACTGAAGCTTTCTTT
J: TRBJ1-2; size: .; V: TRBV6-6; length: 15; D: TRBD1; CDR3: CASIRTGGVSYGYTF; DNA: TGTGCCAGCATTAGGACAGGGGGTGTGAGCTATGGCTACACCTTC
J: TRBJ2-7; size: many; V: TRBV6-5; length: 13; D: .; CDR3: CASTTPEAYEQYF; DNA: TGTGCCAGCACGACCCCGGAAGCCTACGAGCAGTACTTC
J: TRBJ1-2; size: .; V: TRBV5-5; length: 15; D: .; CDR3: CASSLTRDLGYGYTF; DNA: TGTGCCAGCAGTCTCACCAGGGATTTGGGCTATGGCTACACCTTC
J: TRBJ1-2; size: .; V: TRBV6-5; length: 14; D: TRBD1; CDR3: CASSTTGGASGYTF; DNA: TGTGCCAGCAGTACGACAGGGGGCGCGTCTGGCTACACCTTC
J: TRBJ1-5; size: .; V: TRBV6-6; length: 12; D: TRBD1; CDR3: CASGTGDQPQHF; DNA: TGTGCCAGCGGGACAGGGGATCAGCCCCAGCATTTT
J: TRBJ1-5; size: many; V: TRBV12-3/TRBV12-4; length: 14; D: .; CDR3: CASSWDLNYQPQHF; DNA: TGTGCCAGCAGCTGGGACCTTAATTATCAGCCCCAGCATTTT
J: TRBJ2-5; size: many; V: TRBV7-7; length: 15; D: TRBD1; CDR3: CASSRGQGGQETQYF; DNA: TGTGCCAGCAGCCGCGGACAGGGCGGACAAGAGACCCAGTACTTC
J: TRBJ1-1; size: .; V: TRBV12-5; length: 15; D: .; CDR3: CASGFSDTEVSEAFF; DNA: TGTGCTAGTGGTTTCTCCGATACAGAGGTTTCTGAAGCTTTCTTT
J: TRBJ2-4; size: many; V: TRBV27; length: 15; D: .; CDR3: CASSLQWTAKNIQYF; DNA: TGTGCCAGCAGTTTACAGTGGACAGCCAAAAACATTCAGTACTTC
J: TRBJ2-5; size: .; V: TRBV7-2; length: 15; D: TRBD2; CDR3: CASSLGQREVETQYF; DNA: TGTGCCAGCAGCTTAGGGCAGCGGGAGGTCGAGACCCAGTACTTC
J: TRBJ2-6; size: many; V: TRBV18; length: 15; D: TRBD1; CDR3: CASSQDRSGANVLTF; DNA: TGTGCCAGCTCACAGGACAGGTCTGGGGCCAACGTCCTGACTTTC
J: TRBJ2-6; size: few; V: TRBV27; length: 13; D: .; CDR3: CASRTAGANVLTF; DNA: TGTGCCAGCAGGACAGCTGGGGCCAACGTCCTGACTTTC
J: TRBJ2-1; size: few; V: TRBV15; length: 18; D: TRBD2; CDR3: CATSSRDRGLAGGNEQFF; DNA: TGTGCCACCAGCTCCCGGGACAGGGGACTAGCGGGAGGGAATGAGCAGTTCTTC
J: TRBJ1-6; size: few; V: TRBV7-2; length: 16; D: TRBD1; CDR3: CASSSMTGGAGSPLHF; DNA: TGTGCCAGCAGCTCCATGACAGGGGGCGCGGGTTCACCCCTCCACTTT
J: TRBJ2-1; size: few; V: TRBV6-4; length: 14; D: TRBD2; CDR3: CASRLAASYNEQFF; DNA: TGTGCCAGCCGACTAGCGGCCTCCTACAATGAGCAGTTCTTC
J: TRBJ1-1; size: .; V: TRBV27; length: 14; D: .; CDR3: CASSRGGQNTEAFF; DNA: TGTGCCAGCAGTCGGGGGGGACAGAACACTGAAGCTTTCTTT
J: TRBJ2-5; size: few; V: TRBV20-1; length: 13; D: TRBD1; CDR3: CSAKQGAGETQYF; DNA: TGCAGTGCTAAACAGGGGGCAGGGGAGACCCAGTACTTC
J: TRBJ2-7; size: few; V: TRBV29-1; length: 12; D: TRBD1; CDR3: CSVVTGGQEQYF; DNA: TGCAGCGTTGTGACAGGGGGCCAGGAGCAGTACTTC
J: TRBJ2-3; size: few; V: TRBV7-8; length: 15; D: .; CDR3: CASRPSGSFTDTQYF; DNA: TGTGCCAGCAGACCGTCGGGCAGTTTCACAGATACGCAGTATTTT
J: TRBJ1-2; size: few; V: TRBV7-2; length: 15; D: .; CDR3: CASSYEHRSNYGYTF; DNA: TGTGCCAGCAGCTATGAGCACCGCTCTAACTATGGCTACACCTTC
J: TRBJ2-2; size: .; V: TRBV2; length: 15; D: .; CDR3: CASSERSTRTGELFF; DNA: TGTGCCAGCAGCGAACGATCGACCCGCACCGGGGAGCTGTTTTTT
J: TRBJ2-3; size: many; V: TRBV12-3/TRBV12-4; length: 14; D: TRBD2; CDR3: CASSFSGREDTQYF; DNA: TGTGCCAGCAGTTTTAGCGGGAGGGAAGATACGCAGTATTTT
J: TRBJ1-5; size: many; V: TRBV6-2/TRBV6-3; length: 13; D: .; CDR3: CASSGAGYQPQHF; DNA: TGTGCCAGCAGTGGGGCAGGCTATCAGCCCCAGCATTTT
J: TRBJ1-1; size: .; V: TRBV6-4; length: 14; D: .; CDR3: CASSVNAGNTEAFF; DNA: TGTGCCAGCAGTGTCAATGCGGGGAACACTGAAGCTTTCTTT
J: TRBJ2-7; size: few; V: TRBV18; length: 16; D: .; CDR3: CASSRSPERVPGEQYF; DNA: TGTGCCAGCTCACGGTCCCCCGAGCGCGTGCCGGGGGAGCAGTACTTC
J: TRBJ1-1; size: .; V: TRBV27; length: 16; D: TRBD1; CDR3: CASSGGQGAVNTEAFF; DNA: TGTGCCAGCAGTGGGGGACAGGGGGCGGTGAACACTGAAGCTTTCTTT
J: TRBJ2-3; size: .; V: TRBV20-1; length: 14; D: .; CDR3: CSASRLRSADTQYF; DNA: TGCAGTGCTAGCCGACTAAGATCCGCAGATACGCAGTATTTT
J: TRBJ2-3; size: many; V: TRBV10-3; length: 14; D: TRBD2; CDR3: CAIRRLADTDTQYF; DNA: TGTGCCATCAGACGACTAGCGGACACAGATACGCAGTATTTT
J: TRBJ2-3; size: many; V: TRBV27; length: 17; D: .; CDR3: CASSPSGMGGHTDMQYF; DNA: TGTGCCAGCAGTCCGAGCGGGATGGGGGGCCACACAGATATGCAGTATTTT
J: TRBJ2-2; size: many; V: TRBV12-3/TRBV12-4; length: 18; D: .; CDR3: CASRPGGVTGSNTGELFF; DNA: TGTGCCAGCAGGCCTGGCGGGGTGACCGGATCGAACACCGGGGAGCTGTTTTTT
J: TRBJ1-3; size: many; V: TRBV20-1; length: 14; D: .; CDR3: CSARDPAAGNTIYF; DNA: TGCAGTGCTAGGGATCCAGCGGCTGGAAACACCATATATTTT
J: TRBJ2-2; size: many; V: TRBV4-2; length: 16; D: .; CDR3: CASSQDHNVPTGELFF; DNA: TGTGCCAGCAGCCAAGACCACAACGTGCCCACCGGGGAGCTGTTTTTT
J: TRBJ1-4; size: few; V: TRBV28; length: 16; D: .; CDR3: CASSAVGARTNEKLFF; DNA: TGTGCCAGCAGTGCGGTGGGGGCTCGAACTAATGAAAAACTGTTTTTT
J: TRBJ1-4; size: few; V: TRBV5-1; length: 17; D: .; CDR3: CASSPDSRSATNEKLFF; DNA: TGCGCCAGCAGCCCGGACAGTCGTTCGGCAACTAATGAAAAACTGTTTTTT
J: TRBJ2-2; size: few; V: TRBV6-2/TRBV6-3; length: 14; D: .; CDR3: CASKDRSWAGELFF; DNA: TGTGCCAGCAAGGACCGGTCGTGGGCCGGGGAGCTGTTTTTT
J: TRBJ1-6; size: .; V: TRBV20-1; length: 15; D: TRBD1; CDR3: CSARARTGGNSPLHF; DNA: TGCAGTGCTAGGGCCCGGACAGGGGGTAATTCACCCCTCCACTTT